A single sample is the source of the 17 T cell receptor beta chains below, sequenced in a study of T cell repertoires in ileal Crohn's disease. Assay used: immunoSEQ multiplex PCR; TCRdb lists only in-frame clones, some missing. The data hold 15,000 or so clones, with about 80% observed a single time. Time point given: inflamed ileum from the surgical specimen. The sample was ileal tissue. The receptor set was obtained from an adult with Crohn's disease.

The chain has TRBV2 and TRBJ2-4, with TRBD1 as a possible D gene (5 bases). Germline V lookup: CDR1 SNHLY, CDR2 FYNNEI. CDR3 length equals 15 residues. V was cut by 3 bases and J by 0 bases, with 9 bases left in between. CDR3 amino acids: CASSDDRLAKNIQYF. CDR3 nucleotide sequence: TGTGCCAGCAGTGATGACAGACTAGCCAAAAACATTCAGTACTTC.

In its sample, this clone was seen once. J is TRBJ2-3 and V is TRBV28, with D possibly matching TRBD2 (6 bases). The CDR3 length is 13 residues. Germline CDR1 reads MDHEN; CDR2 reads SYDVKM. V was trimmed by 10 bases and J by 1 base, leaving 12 bases between them. For the CDR3, the DNA is TGTGCCACTAGGGACTCTCGCACAGATACGCAGTATTTT. This translates into CATRDSRTDTQYF. Drawing the rest from reference TRBV28 and TRBJ2-3, the complete variable domain is DVKVTQSSRYLVKRTGEKVFLECVQDMDHENMFWYRQDPGLGLRLIYFSYDVKMKEKGDIPEGYSVSREKKERFSLILESASTNQTSMYLCATRDSRTDTQYFGPGTRLTVL.

The genes are TRBV7-3 and TRBJ2-2; tentatively, D is TRBD2 (6 bases). Trimming pared 5 bases from V and 7 bases from J, leaving 11 bases between. The CDR3 has 13 residues. The germline CDR1 and CDR2 sequences are SGHTA and FQGTGA. CDR3 nucleotide sequence: TGTGCCAGCAGCGCTGGGGGAGGCGGGGAGCTGTTTTTT. Amino acid sequence: CASSAGGGGELFF.

The CDR3 bases are TGTGCCAGCAGCCCTCGCACCACTAGCACAGATACGCAGTATTTT. Translating it yields CASSPRTTSTDTQYF. The chain joins TRBV7-3 to TRBJ2-3; D is unclear. The germline V gene has CDR1 SGHTA and CDR2 FQGTGA. V was clipped by 5 bases and J by 0 bases, with 12 bases between them. The CDR3 contains 15 residues.

CDR3 DNA: TGTGCCAGCAGCTTGGGGAGGGGGCAGGGGAACACTGAAGCTTTCTTT. It encodes CASSLGRGQGNTEAFF. The V gene is TRBV5-5, the J gene TRBJ1-1; 7 bases match TRBD1. The length of the CDR3 is 16 residues. Germline V gene sequence: CDR1 SGHKS, CDR2 YYEKEE (reference sequence). V shed 0 bases and J 1 base; nucleotides not matched to a gene: 6.

The chain employs TRBV19 and TRBJ2-2; 7 nucleotides line up with TRBD2. The J segment lost 7 bases and the V segment lost 8 bases, leaving 10 bases of the junction unmatched. The CDR3 is 14 residues long. The germline gives CDR1 LNHDA, CDR2 SQIVND (reference sequence). The CDR3 coding sequence is TGTGCCAGTCGGGGAGGGCTAGAGTACGGGGAGCTGTTTTTT. This gives the protein CASRGGLEYGELFF. Full variable domain (outside the CDR3, taken from reference TRBV19 and TRBJ2-2): DGGITQSPKYLFRKEGQNVTLSCEQNLNHDAMYWYRQDPGQGLRLIYYSQIVNDFQKGDIAEGYSVSREKKESFPLTVTSAQKNPTAFYLCASRGGLEYGELFFGEGSRLTVL.

The chain employs TRBV2 and TRBJ2-7; no reliable D call. CDR1 is SNHLY, CDR2 FYNNEI, per germline. V shed 7 bases and J shed 2 bases, with 12 bases lying between them. CDR3 length: 13 amino acids. The CDR3 nucleotides are TGTGCCAGCATGGTGGCGGCTACCTACGAGCAGTACTTC. Translating gives CASMVAATYEQYF.

By share of the sample, this clone is medium-sized (0.01 to 0.1%). The V and J genes are TRBV11-2 and TRBJ2-5, with a weak D call TRBD2 (6 bases). Between the trimmed V and J ends, which lost 5 bases and 2 bases, there was a span of 12 bases. The germline V gene encodes CDR1 SGHAT and CDR2 FQNNGV. The CDR3 sequence is 14 residues long. CDR3 DNA sequence: TGTGCCAGCAGCCCCCGGGACTTACAAGAGACCCAGTACTTC. It yields the protein CASSPRDLQETQYF.

The CDR3 region has the DNA TGTGCCAGCAGCTTCGACAGGGGCGTCGACCTTGATACGCAGTATTTT. Encoded protein: CASSFDRGVDLDTQYF. The chain uses TRBV7-4 and TRBJ2-3; 8 nucleotides line up with TRBD1. The CDR3 spans 16 residues. With V trimmed by 3 bases and J by 6 bases, 11 bases remained unmatched. Germline V lookup: CDR1 SGHVT, CDR2 SQSDAQ. Looking up the rest from reference TRBV7-4 and TRBJ2-3 gives the full variable domain: GAGVSQSPRYKVAKRGRDVALRCDSISGHVTLYWYRQTLGQGSEVLTYSQSDAQRDKSGRPSGRFSAERPERSVSTLKIQRTEQGDSAVYLCASSFDRGVDLDTQYFGPGTRLTVL.

The J gene is TRBJ2-7, the V gene TRBV6-6, with 7 bases lining up with TRBD1. CDR3 length: 14 amino acids. Trimming at V came to 6 bases and at J to 3 bases, leaving 8 bases not matched to a gene. The germline V gene encodes CDR1 MNHNY and CDR2 SVGAGI (reference sequence). CDR3 in amino acids: CASRASGTDYEQYF. As DNA, the CDR3 is TGTGCCAGCAGGGCCTCGGGGACAGACTACGAGCAGTACTTC.

This chain uses TRBV5-8 with TRBJ2-5; 11 bases agree with TRBD2. V dropped 4 bases and J dropped 5; count of bases not matched to a gene: 10. This CDR3 is built from 16 residues. CDR1 and CDR2 (germline): SGHTS, YDEGEE. CDR3 sequence: CASSPGTSGGGETQYF. The CDR3 DNA follows: TGTGCCAGCAGCCCCGGGACTAGCGGAGGGGGGGAGACCCAGTACTTC.

The J gene is TRBJ1-2, the V gene TRBV6-5; maybe TRBD1 (6 bases). The V and J ends lost 8 bases and 7 bases respectively, with 23 bases between them. The CDR3 is made up of 15 amino acids. Germline assignment: CDR1 MNHEY and CDR2 SVGAGI. CDR3 DNA: TGTGCCAGCCGAACGGGGGGGCCAGGGTCTACTGGCTACACCTTC. This translates into CASRTGGPGSTGYTF.

This sequence joins TRBV14 and TRBJ2-1; 7 bases fit TRBD2. With V trimmed by 1 base and J by 7 bases, 16 bases remained unmatched. Germline CDR1 is SGHDN and CDR2 is FVKESK. There are 18 residues in the CDR3. The chain's CDR3 is CASSQGLAGDSEGNEQFF. Here the CDR3 DNA reads TGTGCCAGCAGCCAAGGTCTGGCGGGAGACTCTGAGGGGAATGAGCAGTTCTTC. Full variable domain (outside the CDR3, taken from reference TRBV14 and TRBJ2-1): EAGVTQFPSHSVIEKGQTVTLRCDPISGHDNLYWYRRVMGKEIKFLLHFVKESKQDESGMPNNRFLAERTGGTYSTLKVQPAELEDSGVYFCASSQGLAGDSEGNEQFFGPGTRLTVL.

The genes are TRBV5-6 and TRBJ2-3; weak D call: TRBD1 (5 bases). This CDR3 has 15 residues. Looked up from germline, CDR1 is SGHDT and CDR2 is YYEEEE. V was trimmed by 0 bases and J by 3 bases, leaving 11 bases between them. CDR3 in DNA: TGTGCCAGCAGCTTGGTAAGGGGCTTAACAGATACGCAGTATTTT. Its translation is CASSLVRGLTDTQYF.

The genes are TRBV7-9 and TRBJ1-6; no reliable D call. There are 16 residues in the CDR3. Germline V gene lookup returns CDR1 SEHNR and CDR2 FQNEAQ (reference sequence). V lost 0 bases and J lost 5, with 11 bases in between. CDR3 nucleotides: TGTGCCAGCAGCTTAGCGCACCAGGAGGATAATTCACCCCTCCACTTT. Amino acids: CASSLAHQEDNSPLHF.

This clone has more than one count but fewer than ten. The chain couples TRBV6-5 to TRBJ2-7, with 12 bases aligning to TRBD2. V was clipped by 6 bases and J by 6 bases; unmatched bases: 9. Germline V lookup: CDR1 MNHEY, CDR2 SVGAGI. The length of the CDR3 is 15 residues. The CDR3: CASSPGLAGRGEQYF. The CDR3 DNA reads as TGTGCCAGCAGCCCCGGACTAGCGGGAAGAGGCGAGCAGTACTTC.

The rearrangement uses TRBV28 and TRBJ1-2; 8 nucleotides align to TRBD1. V was clipped by 4 bases and J by 8 bases; unmatched bases: 9. Looked up from germline, CDR1 is MDHEN and CDR2 is SYDVKM. The CDR3 extends over 14 amino acids. CDR3 in DNA: TGTGCCAGCAGTTACATCGGGACAGGAGGAGGCTACACCTTC. Its protein product is CASSYIGTGGGYTF.